This TCR beta chain was captured by sequencing in a study of blood T cell repertoires in COVID-19. Overall study context: Collection of acute and convalescent COVID-19 samples took place in the United States, Italy and Spain.

Cohorts were based on clinical histories the participants reported. This CDR3 is built from 14 residues. Germline V CDR1 and CDR2: SGHVS, FNYEAQ. The V end was cut by 1 base, the J end by 1 base, with 8 bases between. Authors' methods: Estimated nucleated cell counts came from reference gene primer amplification. TCRdb keeps only in-frame clones here, not all; method: immunoSEQ multiplex PCR. V and J calls and clone size come straight from that table; D and trimming were deduced from the DNA. The top ten hold roughly 3.1% of the sample, which has some 270,000 clones, more than 65% seen once. The sequence derives from a man aged 45-65 years who had recovered from COVID-19. V gene TRBV7-6 combines with J gene TRBJ2-7; D may be TRBD2 (6 bases). The sequencing sample was made of PBMCs or T cells enriched from blood (not recorded which). CDR3 loop: CASSLVADSYEQYF. The CDR3 DNA is TGTGCCAGCAGCTTAGTAGCGGATTCCTACGAGCAGTACTTC.